Listed below are T cell receptor beta chains from one sample, sequenced in a study of T cells in Graves' hyperthyroidism and ophthalmopathy. TCRdb redid the calling of the multiplex PCR reads with MiXCR, one entry per CDR3 protein. The repertoire holds fewer than 500,000 distinct CDR3 sequences, with around 15% as singletons. The specimen was blood. All receptors come from a woman aged 25 to 39 with Graves' ophthalmopathy. Both conserved end residues are part of each CDR3. The D gene is left open where the match is weak. Only part of the rows carry a size: once, few, many, or a class if the clone is expanded.

d_gene	v_gene	j_gene	abundance	CDR3aa	CDR3nt
NA	TRBV19	TRBJ1-2	NA	CASSNPGSQASSYTF	TGTGCCAGTAGTAACCCCGGCTCCCAGGCCAGCAGCTACACCTTC
NA	TRBV27	TRBJ1-5	many	CASSLGVGQPQHF	TGTGCCAGCAGTTTAGGGGTGGGTCAGCCCCAGCATTTT
TRBD1	TRBV25-1	TRBJ1-1	many	CASRKTGFNSEAFF	TGTGCCAGCAGAAAGACAGGGTTTAACTCTGAAGCTTTCTTT
NA	TRBV3-1	TRBJ2-5	many	CASSQDRLWEETQYF	TGTGCCAGCAGCCAAGATCGACTGTGGGAAGAGACCCAGTACTTC
TRBD2	TRBV13	TRBJ2-5	many	CASSPTGTSGGFTQYF	TGTGCCAGCAGCCCCACCGGGACTAGCGGTGGCTTTACCCAGTACTTC
TRBD2	TRBV7-2	TRBJ2-7	many	CASRSGLGAAYEQYF	TGTGCCAGCAGATCGGGACTAGGTGCAGCTTACGAGCAGTACTTC
TRBD1	TRBV9	TRBJ1-2	NA	CASSVEQNLRGTYGYTF	TGTGCCAGCAGCGTAGAACAAAACCTCAGGGGGACCTATGGCTACACCTTC
NA	TRBV15	TRBJ2-1	NA	CATRDLLGNEQFF	TGTGCCACCAGAGATTTACTGGGCAATGAGCAGTTCTTC
TRBD2	TRBV11-3	TRBJ2-3	NA	CASSFGLAELAYF	TGTGCCAGCAGCTTCGGACTAGCGGAGTTGGCGTATTTT
NA	TRBV7-6	TRBJ2-5	NA	CASSLAGIGETQYF	TGTGCCAGCAGCTTAGCAGGGATAGGAGAGACCCAGTACTTC
NA	TRBV29-1	TRBJ2-1	few	CSVDPVEGQFF	TGCAGCGTTGATCCGGTAGAGGGGCAGTTCTTC
NA	TRBV15	TRBJ1-4	many	CATSRNGGNEKLFF	TGTGCCACCAGCAGAAATGGGGGTAATGAAAAACTGTTTTTT
NA	TRBV2	TRBJ2-4	many	CASRDGQRLAKNIQYF	TGTGCCAGCAGGGACGGACAGAGATTAGCCAAAAACATTCAGTACTTC
NA	TRBV5-4	TRBJ1-4	NA	CASSFFFSKTQPNEKLFF	TGTGCCAGCAGCTTCTTTTTCTCGAAGACACAACCCAATGAAAAACTGTTTTTT
NA	TRBV18	TRBJ1-5	many	CASSPLPPSSNQPQHF	TGTGCCAGCTCACCACTCCCACCTTCTAGCAATCAGCCCCAGCATTTT
NA	TRBV2	TRBJ2-5	many	CASISTGTRGETQYF	TGTGCCAGCATTAGTACAGGAACCCGCGGGGAGACCCAGTACTTC
NA	TRBV24-1	TRBJ2-3	many	CATSVGGSTDTQYF	TGTGCCACCAGTGTCGGCGGGAGCACAGATACGCAGTATTTT
NA	TRBV20-1	TRBJ1-2	many	CSATDNYYGYTF	TGCAGTGCGACCGACAACTACTATGGCTACACCTTC
NA	TRBV27	TRBJ2-6	NA	CASSFVGGPSGANVLTF	TGTGCCAGCAGTTTTGTGGGGGGCCCCTCTGGGGCCAACGTCCTGACTTTC
TRBD2	TRBV20-1	TRBJ2-2	many	CSAPTSGGAGTGELFF	TGCAGTGCTCCTACTAGCGGGGGGGCCGGGACCGGGGAGCTGTTTTTT
NA	TRBV7-9	TRBJ2-4	NA	CASMTDLAKNIQYF	TGTGCCAGCATGACAGATCTAGCCAAAAACATTCAGTACTTC
TRBD2	TRBV28	TRBJ2-4	few	CASSLPGLAGGGQYF	TGTGCCAGCAGTCTACCGGGACTAGCGGGGGGGGGTCAGTACTTC
TRBD1	TRBV7-8	TRBJ2-3	many	CASRKITGTGATDTQYF	TGTGCCAGCCGGAAAATTACCGGGACAGGGGCGACAGATACGCAGTATTTT
NA	TRBV30	TRBJ1-2	many	CAWSASNYGYTF	TGTGCCTGGAGTGCCAGTAACTATGGCTACACCTTC
NA	TRBV9	TRBJ2-3	NA	CASSPSNGRTDTQYF	TGTGCCAGCAGCCCGTCTAACGGACGCACAGATACGCAGTATTTT
NA	TRBV5-1	TRBJ2-3	NA	CASSPEGTMPITDTQYF	TGCGCCAGCAGCCCGGAAGGGACGATGCCTATCACAGATACGCAGTATTTT
NA	TRBV15	TRBJ1-1	many	CATSRDGQGTEAFF	TGTGCCACCAGCAGAGATGGTCAGGGGACTGAAGCTTTCTTT
TRBD1	TRBV12-3/TRBV12-4	TRBJ2-5	few	CASSSRQGASQETQYF	TGTGCCAGCAGCTCGCGACAGGGGGCCTCTCAAGAGACCCAGTACTTC
NA	TRBV5-1	TRBJ1-1	many	CASRYQGGDTEAFF	TGCGCCAGCAGATACCAGGGAGGGGACACTGAAGCTTTCTTT
TRBD2	TRBV7-6	TRBJ2-2	NA	CASSLVDSGAANTGELFF	TGTGCCAGCAGCTTAGTCGATAGCGGGGCCGCGAACACCGGGGAGCTGTTTTTT
NA	TRBV27	TRBJ1-6	many	CASSLSFGTPVYNSPLHF	TGTGCCAGCAGTTTATCGTTCGGGACACCAGTATATAATTCACCCCTCCACTTT
NA	TRBV28	TRBJ1-2	many	CASSDGPGNYGYTF	TGTGCCAGCAGCGACGGGCCAGGAAACTATGGCTACACCTTC
TRBD1	TRBV7-9	TRBJ1-4	NA	CALEGTVNEKLFF	TGTGCCCTAGAAGGGACAGTAAATGAAAAACTGTTTTTT
NA	TRBV28	TRBJ2-2	many	CASLGSSTGELFF	TGTGCCAGCCTTGGTTCAAGCACCGGGGAGCTGTTTTTT
TRBD1	TRBV19	TRBJ2-2	NA	CASSIPGQGTGELFF	TGTGCCAGTAGTATTCCGGGACAGGGAACCGGGGAGCTGTTTTTT
NA	TRBV18	TRBJ1-4	many	CASSQKIIIGNSATNEKLFF	TGTGCCAGCTCACAAAAAATTATCATAGGAAATTCGGCAACTAATGAAAAACTGTTTTTT
NA	TRBV20-1	TRBJ2-5	many	CSHAPALAGETQYF	TGCAGTCACGCCCCGGCACTAGCAGGGGAGACCCAGTACTTC
NA	TRBV10-1	TRBJ2-1	NA	CASSEVTYNEQFF	TGCGCCAGCAGTGAAGTTACCTACAATGAGCAGTTCTTC
TRBD2	TRBV19	TRBJ2-3	few	CASSTTSGGVDTQYF	TGTGCCAGTAGTACTACTAGCGGGGGAGTAGATACGCAGTATTTT
NA	TRBV6-5	TRBJ1-6	NA	CASSYSMVAPLHF	TGTGCCAGCAGTTACTCGATGGTAGCACCCCTCCACTTT
TRBD2	TRBV20-1	TRBJ2-7	many	CRATPGGTTYEQYF	TGCAGGGCCACCCCGGGGGGGACAACCTACGAGCAGTACTTC
TRBD2	TRBV14	TRBJ2-7	few	CASSQVPGGPSGGATYEQYF	TGTGCCAGCAGCCAAGTCCCCGGGGGGCCTAGCGGGGGGGCAACCTACGAGCAGTACTTC
NA	TRBV20-1	TRBJ2-1	few	CSAPLGTQSYNEQFF	TGCAGTGCCCCTCTGGGGACACAGTCCTACAATGAGCAGTTCTTC
NA	TRBV11-2	TRBJ1-1	many	CASSSQGRGTEAFF	TGTGCCAGCAGCTCCCAGGGAAGGGGCACTGAAGCTTTCTTT
NA	TRBV19	TRBJ1-3	once	CASSPARGPGNTIYF	TGTGCCAGTAGTCCCGCACGGGGACCTGGAAACACCATATATTTT
NA	TRBV28	TRBJ1-5	many	CASSSRGYQPQHF	TGTGCCAGCAGTTCTAGGGGTTATCAGCCCCAGCATTTT
TRBD1	TRBV15	TRBJ2-1	many	CATSRGTGGSNEQFF	TGTGCCACCAGCAGAGGGACAGGGGGAAGTAATGAGCAGTTCTTC
NA	TRBV29-1	TRBJ2-6	NA	CSVEDRDSGANVLTF	TGCAGCGTTGAAGACAGGGACTCTGGGGCCAACGTCCTGACTTTC
TRBD2	TRBV20-1	TRBJ2-2	NA	CSASVGGGVGGELFF	TGCAGTGCCAGTGTCGGGGGGGGTGTGGGCGGGGAGCTGTTTTTT
NA	TRBV6-1	TRBJ2-1	many	CASRGVGEQFF	TGTGCCAGCAGGGGGGTCGGGGAGCAGTTCTTC
TRBD2	TRBV6-5	TRBJ2-7	few	CASSSLAGADEGEQYF	TGTGCCAGCAGTTCCCTAGCGGGGGCCGACGAGGGGGAGCAGTACTTC
NA	TRBV7-3	TRBJ2-1	many	CASSKGGTEQFF	TGTGCCAGCAGCAAAGGGGGGACAGAGCAGTTCTTC
TRBD1	TRBV6-1	TRBJ1-6	few	CASSRTGLRSPLHF	TGTGCCAGCAGCAGGACAGGGCTAAGGTCACCCCTCCACTTT
NA	TRBV9	TRBJ1-1	few	CASSGNSGRTEAFF	TGTGCCAGCAGCGGAAACTCAGGGCGGACTGAAGCTTTCTTT
NA	TRBV24-1	TRBJ2-2	many	CATSDLRQTTGELFF	TGTGCCACCAGTGATTTGAGACAGACCACCGGGGAGCTGTTTTTT
NA	TRBV6-6	TRBJ1-2	NA	CASSYSGYYGYTF	TGTGCCAGCAGTTACTCAGGGTACTATGGCTACACCTTC
NA	TRBV7-2	TRBJ2-7	many	CASSFQQLYEQYF	TGTGCCAGCAGCTTCCAGCAGCTCTACGAGCAGTACTTC
NA	TRBV11-3	TRBJ2-7	NA	CASSLGERPYEQYF	TGTGCCAGCAGCTTAGGGGAAAGGCCCTACGAGCAGTACTTC
NA	TRBV5-5	TRBJ1-1	many	CASSLVDSLNTEAFF	TGTGCCAGCAGCTTGGTAGACAGCTTGAACACTGAAGCTTTCTTT
TRBD1	TRBV11-2	TRBJ2-1	NA	CASSVTGALPYNEQFF	TGTGCCAGCAGCGTAACAGGGGCTCTCCCCTACAATGAGCAGTTCTTC